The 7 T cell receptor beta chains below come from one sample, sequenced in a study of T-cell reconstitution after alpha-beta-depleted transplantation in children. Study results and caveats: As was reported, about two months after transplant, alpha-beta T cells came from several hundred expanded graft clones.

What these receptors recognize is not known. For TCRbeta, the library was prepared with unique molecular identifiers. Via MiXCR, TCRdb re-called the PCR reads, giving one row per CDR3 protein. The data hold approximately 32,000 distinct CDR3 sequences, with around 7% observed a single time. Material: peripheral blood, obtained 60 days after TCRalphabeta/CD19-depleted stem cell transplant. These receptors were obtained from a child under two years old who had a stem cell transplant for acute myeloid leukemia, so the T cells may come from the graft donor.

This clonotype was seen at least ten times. The CDR3 coding sequence is TGTGCCAGCAGCCCAACTAGCGGGAGGGCCGGCACCGGGGAGCTGTTTTTT. This translates into CASSPTSGRAGTGELFF. The chain links TRBV7-3 to TRBJ2-2, with TRBD2 matching over 13 bases. J was trimmed by 4 bases and V by 5 bases; bases with no gene match: 7. Per germline, CDR1 SGHTA and CDR2 FQGTGA. This CDR3 is built from 17 residues.

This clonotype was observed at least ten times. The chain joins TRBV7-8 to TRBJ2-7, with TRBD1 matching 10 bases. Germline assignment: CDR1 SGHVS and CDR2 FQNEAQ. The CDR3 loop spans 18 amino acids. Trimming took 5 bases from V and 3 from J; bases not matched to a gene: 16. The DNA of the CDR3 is TGTGCCAGCAGCGGCGATCCCCAAGGGACAGGGGATTACTACGAGCAGTACTTC. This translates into CASSGDPQGTGDYYEQYF. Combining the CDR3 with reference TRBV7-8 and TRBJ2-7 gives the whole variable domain GAGVSQSPRYKVAKRGQDVALRCDPISGHVSLFWYQQALGQGPEFLTYFQNEAQLDKSGLPSDRFFAERPEGSVSTLKIQRTQQEDSAVYLCASSGDPQGTGDYYEQYFGPGTRLTVT.

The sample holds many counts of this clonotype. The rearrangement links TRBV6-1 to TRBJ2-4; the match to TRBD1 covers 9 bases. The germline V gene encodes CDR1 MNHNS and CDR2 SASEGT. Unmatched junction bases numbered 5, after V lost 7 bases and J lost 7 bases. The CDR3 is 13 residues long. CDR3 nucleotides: TGTGCCAGCAAGGGGACAGGGCGGAACATTCAGTACTTC. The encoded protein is CASKGTGRNIQYF.

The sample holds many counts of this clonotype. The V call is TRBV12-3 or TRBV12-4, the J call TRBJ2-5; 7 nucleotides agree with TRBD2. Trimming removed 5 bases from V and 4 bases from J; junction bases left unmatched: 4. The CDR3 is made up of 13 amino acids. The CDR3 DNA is TGTGCCAGCAGTCCTAGGACTAGAGAGACCCAGTACTTC. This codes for CASSPRTRETQYF.

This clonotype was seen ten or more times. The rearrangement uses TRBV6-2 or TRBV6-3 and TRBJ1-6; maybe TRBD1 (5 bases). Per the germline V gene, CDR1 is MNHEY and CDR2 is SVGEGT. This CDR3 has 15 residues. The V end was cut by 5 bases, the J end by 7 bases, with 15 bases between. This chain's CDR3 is CASSAGTLRNSPLHF. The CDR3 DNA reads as TGTGCCAGCAGTGCCGGGACCCTAAGGAATTCACCCCTCCACTTT.

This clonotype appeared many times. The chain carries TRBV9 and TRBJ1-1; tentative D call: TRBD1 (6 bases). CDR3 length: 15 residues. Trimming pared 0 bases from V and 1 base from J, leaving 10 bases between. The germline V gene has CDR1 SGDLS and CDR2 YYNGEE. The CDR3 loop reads CASSVGFRGNTEAFF. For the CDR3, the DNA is TGTGCCAGCAGCGTAGGGTTCAGGGGGAACACTGAAGCTTTCTTT. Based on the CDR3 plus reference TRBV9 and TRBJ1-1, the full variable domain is DSGVTQTPKHLITATGQRVTLRCSPRSGDLSVYWYQQSLDQGLQFLIQYYNGEERAKGNILERFSAQQFPDLHSELNLSSLELGDSALYFCASSVGFRGNTEAFFGQGTRLTVV.

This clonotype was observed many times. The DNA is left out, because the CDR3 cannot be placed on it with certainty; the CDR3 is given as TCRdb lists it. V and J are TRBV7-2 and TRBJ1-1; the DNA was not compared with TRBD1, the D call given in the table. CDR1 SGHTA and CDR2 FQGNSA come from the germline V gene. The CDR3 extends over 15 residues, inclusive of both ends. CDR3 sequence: CASSFRARVWTEAFF.